This record concerns one TCR beta chain sequence. This sample is part of a study of blood T cell repertoires in COVID-19. About the study: The United States, Italy and Spain supplied acute and convalescent COVID-19 samples. T cells, B-cell-depleted T cells, or PBMCs provided the cDNA or gDNA that served as material.

Methods used by the authors: By means of reference gene primer amplification, nucleated cell counts were estimated. Libraries were prepared by immunoSEQ multiplex PCR; TCRdb keeps only in-frame clonotypes and omits some of them. V and J calls plus clone size are reproduced from that table; the DNA served to infer D and trimming. This table holds some 110,000 clones, over 70% found once. V lost 6 bases, J lost 7 bases, and 18 bases lay in between. From germline, CDR1 is MDHEN and CDR2 SYDVKM. CDR3 size: 14 residues. Sequencing used peripheral blood. The TCR was taken from a woman aged 70-85 years with acute or convalescent COVID-19. The chain recombines TRBV28 with TRBJ1-1; TRBD1 is a possible D gene (5 bases). The CDR3 loop reads CASRPSGGDNEAFF. The CDR3 DNA reads TGTGCCAGCAGGCCGTCGGGGGGGGATAATGAAGCTTTCTTT.